This T cell receptor beta chain was retrieved from a study of T cell responses to AZD1222 COVID-19 vaccine. General study results and limits: Just 5 to 7 AZD1222 recipients tested seropositive at baseline.

Trimming shortened V by 5 bases and J by 0 bases, and 14 bases separated the two germline ends. The CDR3 totals 15 residues. From germline, CDR1 is MNHEY and CDR2 SMNVEV (reference sequence). On this clone itself: Its specificity is unknown.

Using immunoSEQ multiplex PCR, the repertoire was profiled, and TCRdb retains in-frame clones only, with some absent. The profile shows about 110,000 clones, about four fifths of them singletons. J is TRBJ2-7 and V is TRBV27; TRBD1 might be the D (5 bases). Sequencing used peripheral blood, obtained on day 0 of AZD1222 vaccination. The clonotype comes from an adult in good health. The CDR3 DNA follows: TGTGCCAGCAGTCCCAGGAAGGGGCCCTCCTACGAGCAGTACTTC. It translates to CASSPRKGPSYEQYF.